A single sample gave rise to the 3 T cell receptor beta chains below, sequenced in a study of blood T cell repertoires in COVID-19. Profiling relied on immunoSEQ multiplex PCR, and the TCRdb table lists in-frame clones only, not all of them. The sample contains tens of thousands of clones, over 70% of which appear only once. The source material was peripheral blood. The origin of the receptors is a woman in her forties or fifties with active or convalescent COVID-19.

The rearrangement uses TRBV28 and TRBJ2-1, with 14 bases identical to TRBD2. The CDR3 length is 21 residues. Germline lookup yields CDR1 MDHEN and CDR2 SYDVKM. The J segment lost 5 bases and the V segment lost 0 bases, leaving 15 bases of the junction unmatched. The CDR3 region is CASSLWVIETSGRAKNNEQFF. CDR3 DNA sequence: TGTGCCAGCAGTTTATGGGTCATTGAGACTAGCGGGAGGGCGAAGAACAATGAGCAGTTCTTC.

A word on this clone: A read error may produce the germline difference seen at one junction end. The chain combines TRBV18 with TRBJ2-7, with a possible D match to TRBD2 (5 bases). This CDR3 is built from 15 residues. Germline loops: CDR1 KGHSH, CDR2 LQKENI. CDR3 protein: CASSPPVGSPYEQYF. CDR3 nucleotides: TGTGCCAGCTCCCCACCCGTGGGGAGTCCCTACGAGCAGTACTTC. The whole variable domain, filled in from reference TRBV18 and TRBJ2-7, reads NAGVMQNPRHLVRRRGQEARLRCSPMKGHSHVYWYRQLPEEGLKFMVYLQKENIIDESGMPKERFSAEFPKEGPSILRIQQVVRGDSAAYFCASSPPVGSPYEQYFGPGTRLTVT.

This chain joins TRBV27 and TRBJ2-2, with D perhaps TRBD1 (5 bases). V dropped 3 bases and J dropped 4 bases, with 12 bases sitting between them. Germline loops: CDR1 MNHEY, CDR2 SMNVEV (reference sequence). The CDR3 covers 15 residues. The CDR3 sequence is CASSLGREGTGELFF. The DNA of the CDR3 is TGTGCCAGCAGTTTGGGCAGGGAAGGCACCGGGGAGCTGTTTTTT.